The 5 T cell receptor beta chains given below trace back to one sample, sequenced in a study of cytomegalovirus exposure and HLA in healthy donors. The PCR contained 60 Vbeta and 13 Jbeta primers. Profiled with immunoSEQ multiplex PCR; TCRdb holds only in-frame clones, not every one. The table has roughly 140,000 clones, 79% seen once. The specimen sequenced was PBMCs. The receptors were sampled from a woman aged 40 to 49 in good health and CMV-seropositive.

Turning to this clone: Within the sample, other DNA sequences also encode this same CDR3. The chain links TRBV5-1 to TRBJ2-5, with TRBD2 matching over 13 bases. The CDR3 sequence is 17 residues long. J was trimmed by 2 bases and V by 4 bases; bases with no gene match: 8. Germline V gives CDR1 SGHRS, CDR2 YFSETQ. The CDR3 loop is CASSPTMTSGGQETQYF. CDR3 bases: TGCGCCAGCAGCCCCACAATGACTAGCGGGGGGCAAGAGACCCAGTACTTC.

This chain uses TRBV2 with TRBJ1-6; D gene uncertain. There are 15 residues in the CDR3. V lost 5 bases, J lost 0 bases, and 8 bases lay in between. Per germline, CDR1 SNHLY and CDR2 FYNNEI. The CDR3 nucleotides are TGTGCCAGCAGTCCACATGTCTCCTATAATTCACCCCTCCACTTT. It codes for CASSPHVSYNSPLHF.

The CDR3 coding sequence is TGTGCCAGCAGCCCGCCGGGGGTCGACGAGCAGTACTTC. Translation gives CASSPPGVDEQYF. The rearrangement joins TRBV5-4 to TRBJ2-7, with D possibly TRBD2 on 6 matching bases. Germline-derived CDR1 and CDR2 are SGHNT and YYREEE (reference sequence). This CDR3 is 13 amino acids long. V was clipped by 4 bases and J by 5 bases, with 13 bases between them.

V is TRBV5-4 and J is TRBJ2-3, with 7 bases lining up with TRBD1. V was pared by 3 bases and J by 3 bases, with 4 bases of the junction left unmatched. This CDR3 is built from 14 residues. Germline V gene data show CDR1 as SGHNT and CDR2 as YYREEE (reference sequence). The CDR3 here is CASSSGQRTDTQYF. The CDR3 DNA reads TGTGCCAGCAGCTCGGGACAGCGGACAGATACGCAGTATTTT. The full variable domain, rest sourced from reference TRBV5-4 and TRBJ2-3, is ETGVTQSPTHLIKTRGQQVTLRCSSQSGHNTVSWYQQALGQGPQFIFQYYREEENGRGNFPPRFSGLQFPNYSSELNVNALELDDSALYLCASSSGQRTDTQYFGPGTRLTVL.

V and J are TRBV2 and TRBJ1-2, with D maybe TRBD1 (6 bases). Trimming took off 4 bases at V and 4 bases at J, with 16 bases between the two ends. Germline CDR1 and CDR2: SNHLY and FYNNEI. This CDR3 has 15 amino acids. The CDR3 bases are TGTGCCAGCAGTGCCTCCATGACAGGCCGCTATGGCTACACCTTC. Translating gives CASSASMTGRYGYTF.